These 23 T cell receptor beta chains share one sample of origin, sequenced in a study of shared clonotypes between healthy human individuals. Naive CD8 cells lacked CD45RO and underwent positive selection for CCR7, leaving out terminally differentiated effector memory CD45RA+ cells. TCRdb's table, derived via immunoSEQ multiplex PCR, lists solely in-frame clones and lacks some. The sample records about 580,000 clones, about 98% being singletons. Sequenced material: naive CD8+ T cells sorted from blood. The receptors stem from a man between 25 and 39 years old in good health.

This clone was detected only once. This chain connects TRBV5-1 to TRBJ2-7; D remains unclear. CDR1 SGHRS and CDR2 YFSETQ come from the germline V gene. V lost 0 bases, J lost 7 bases, and 11 bases lay in between. The CDR3 covers 13 residues. The CDR3 nucleotides read TGCGCCAGCAGCTTGGCCCCCTTTGAGGAGCAGTACTTC. Its protein product is CASSLAPFEEQYF.

This sequence joins TRBV7-9 and TRBJ1-2; D gene uncertain. The V gene's germline CDR1 is SEHNR and CDR2 FQNEAQ (reference sequence). This CDR3 spans 14 amino acids. V dropped 5 bases and J dropped 6 bases, with 16 bases sitting between them. Here the CDR3 DNA reads TGTGCCAGCAGCCGGGCAGGCCCTGTCGATGGCTACACCTTC. It translates to CASSRAGPVDGYTF.

This sequence joins TRBV7-8 and TRBJ2-2; D is possibly TRBD2 (5 bases). Trimming removed 2 bases at V and 7 bases at J, with 14 bases between. The length of the CDR3 is 15 residues. Germline assignment: CDR1 SGHVS and CDR2 FQNEAQ. DNA of the CDR3: TGTGCCAGCAGCTTATATGAGGGAGAGGTCGGGGAGCTGTTTTTT. This sequence encodes CASSLYEGEVGELFF.

This clone has a single count. This sequence joins TRBV27 and TRBJ2-7, with D uncertain. The CDR3 is 13 residues long. V dropped 3 bases and J dropped 2 bases, with 8 bases sitting between them. Germline loops: CDR1 MNHEY, CDR2 SMNVEV (reference sequence). The CDR3 is CASSFARAYEQYF. The CDR3 nucleotides read TGTGCCAGCAGTTTTGCCAGAGCCTACGAGCAGTACTTC.

The V and J genes are TRBV7-2 and TRBJ1-2, with D tentatively TRBD1 (6 bases). This CDR3 region has 16 residues. Looked up from germline, CDR1 is SGHTA and CDR2 is FQGNSA. V was clipped by 5 bases and J by 7 bases, with 23 bases between them. CDR3 in DNA: TGTGCCAGCAGCCCTCTCGGGACATCCTCCGACTTTGGCTACACCTTC. Its translation: CASSPLGTSSDFGYTF.

V is TRBV4-1 and J is TRBJ1-2; D ambiguous. Deletions cut 3 bases from V and 8 bases from J, with 22 bases between. This CDR3 region has 16 residues. Germline V gene sequence: CDR1 MGHRA, CDR2 YSYEKL. CDR3 sequence: CASSQSDSHAAGGYTF. CDR3 coding DNA: TGCGCCAGCAGCCAGTCCGACTCTCACGCGGCGGGGGGCTACACCTTC.

V usage is TRBV29-1 and J usage is TRBJ2-6; 8 positions agree with TRBD1. Germline trimming cut 2 bases from V and 4 bases from J; bases unmatched to any gene: 1. CDR1 and CDR2 from the germline V gene are SQVTM and ANQGSEA. The CDR3 runs 14 residues. CDR3 nucleotides: TGCAGCGTTGAACAGGGGGCGGGGGCCAACGTCCTGACTTTC. Encoded protein: CSVEQGAGANVLTF.

The chain combines TRBV7-9 with TRBJ1-2; D perhaps matches TRBD1 (5 bases). This CDR3 is built from 16 residues. Per the germline V gene, CDR1 is SEHNR and CDR2 is FQNEAQ (reference sequence). With 5 bases removed from V and 4 bases from J, the gap between germline ends came to 20 bases. DNA of the CDR3: TGTGCCAGCAGCCGGGACGCGCACCCCACCTCCTATGGCTACACCTTC. Amino acids: CASSRDAHPTSYGYTF. Drawing the rest from reference TRBV7-9 and TRBJ1-2, the complete variable domain is DTGVSQNPRHKITKRGQNVTFRCDPISEHNRLYWYRQTLGQGPEFLTYFQNEAQLEKSRLLSDRFSAERPKGSFSTLEIQRTEQGDSAMYLCASSRDAHPTSYGYTFGSGTRLTVV.

This rearrangement joins TRBV4-3 to TRBJ1-5; D perhaps matches TRBD1 (6 bases). CDR3 size: 17 residues. Germline V gene sequence: CDR1 LGHNA, CDR2 YSLEER. The V gene lost 0 bases and the J gene lost 2 bases, with 14 bases spanning the gap. The CDR3 DNA follows: TGCGCCAGCAGCCAAGAAGCAGGGGCAAGGGGCAATCAGCCCCAGCATTTT. As protein: CASSQEAGARGNQPQHF.

V is TRBV6-5 and J is TRBJ2-7, with TRBD2 as a possible D gene (5 bases). Germline loops: CDR1 MNHEY, CDR2 SVGAGI. Trimming stripped 0 bases from V and 3 bases from J, with 9 bases between. CDR3 length equals 14 residues. The CDR3 sequence is CASSYSYGVYEQYF. The CDR3 DNA reads TGTGCCAGCAGTTACTCGTACGGGGTCTACGAGCAGTACTTC.

The rearrangement joins TRBV5-1 to TRBJ2-1; the D is unclear. This CDR3 spans 15 amino acids. Trimming removed 0 bases from V and 4 bases from J, with 11 bases in between. Germline CDR1 is SGHRS and CDR2 is YFSETQ. The CDR3 loop reads CASSLARASYNEQFF. DNA of the CDR3: TGCGCCAGCAGCTTGGCGCGAGCCTCTTACAATGAGCAGTTCTTC.

The gene calls are TRBV5-5 and TRBJ1-2; no reliable D call. Germline CDR1 is SGHKS and CDR2 is YYEKEE (reference sequence). V dropped 2 bases and J dropped 8 bases, with 13 bases sitting between them. The CDR3 spans 13 residues. The DNA for the CDR3 is TGTGCCAGCAGCTTACCCCCAGGACCGGGCTACACCTTC. It yields the protein CASSLPPGPGYTF.

J is TRBJ2-7 and V is TRBV27, with 9 bases aligning to TRBD1. The ends lost 5 bases at V and 4 bases at J; junction bases unmatched: 6. CDR3 length: 14 residues. Germline V gene lookup returns CDR1 MNHEY and CDR2 SMNVEV (reference sequence). The CDR3 nucleotides are TGTGCCAGCAGTCTGCCGGGACAGGGATACGAGCAGTACTTC. Protein: CASSLPGQGYEQYF.

This clone was seen a single time. The chain joins TRBV6-4 to TRBJ2-1; no firm D call. Germline V gene lookup returns CDR1 MRHNA and CDR2 SNTAGT. Trimming removed 5 bases from V and 6 bases from J, with 11 bases in between. The CDR3 is 13 residues long. This chain's CDR3 is CASSIYSFNEQFF. The CDR3 DNA is TGTGCCAGCAGTATCTACAGTTTCAATGAGCAGTTCTTC.

The chain joins TRBV7-9 to TRBJ2-7; the match to TRBD1 covers 9 bases. The junction had 7 bases not matched to a gene; V was cut back by 5 bases and J by 5 bases. The CDR3 is made up of 14 amino acids. Germline V gene data show CDR1 as SEHNR and CDR2 as FQNEAQ (reference sequence). As DNA, the CDR3 is TGTGCCAGCAGCAGCCGGGACAGGGAGGACGAGCAGTACTTC. It is translated as CASSSRDREDEQYF.

V is TRBV4-1 and J is TRBJ1-2; 8 bases are shared with TRBD1. The CDR3 length is 18 residues. The junction had 9 bases not matched to a gene; V was cut back by 0 bases and J by 0 bases. CDR1 and CDR2 from the germline V gene are MGHRA and YSYEKL. Here the CDR3 DNA reads TGCGCCAGCAGCCAAGATGGAGGGACAGGAGTAGCTAACTATGGCTACACCTTC. Translating it yields CASSQDGGTGVANYGYTF.

The gene calls are TRBV28 and TRBJ1-1, with a possible D match to TRBD1 (6 bases). The CDR3 has 17 amino acids. From germline, CDR1 is MDHEN and CDR2 SYDVKM. Trimming removed 6 bases from V and 0 bases from J, with 20 bases in between. The CDR3 is CASRPFWGDMLNTEAFF. The CDR3 bases are TGTGCCAGCAGGCCTTTTTGGGGGGACATGTTGAACACTGAAGCTTTCTTT.

V usage is TRBV5-6 and J usage is TRBJ1-5; a weak D match, TRBD1 (5 bases). CDR1 and CDR2 from the germline V gene are SGHDT and YYEEEE. The CDR3 is 16 amino acids. V was pared by 3 bases and J by 7 bases, with 20 bases between. DNA for the CDR3: TGTGCCAGCAGCTCCGGTGGGCAGGGACTAGGCCAGCCCCAGCATTTT. The encoded protein is CASSSGGQGLGQPQHF.

The V call is TRBV5-1, the J call TRBJ2-2; 10 nucleotides line up with TRBD2. Losses at the gene ends were 2 bases for V and 0 bases for J; bases not matched to a gene: 1. The germline gives CDR1 SGHRS, CDR2 YFSETQ. This CDR3 is 16 amino acids long. Written as DNA, the CDR3 is TGCGCCAGCAGCTTTGGACTAGCGGCGAACACCGGGGAGCTGTTTTTT. Its translation: CASSFGLAANTGELFF. The complete variable domain, with remaining parts taken from reference TRBV5-1 and TRBJ2-2, reads KAGVTQTPRYLIKTRGQQVTLSCSPISGHRSVSWYQQTPGQGLQFLFEYFSETQRNKGNFPGRFSGRQFSNSRSEMNVSTLELGDSALYLCASSFGLAANTGELFFGEGSRLTVL.

Here the CDR3 DNA reads TGTGCCAGCAGTTTAGGTGAGGGGGATCAAGAGACCCAGTACTTC. Amino acids: CASSLGEGDQETQYF. The chain employs TRBV28 and TRBJ2-5, with D perhaps matching TRBD1 (6 bases). The germline CDR1 and CDR2 sequences are MDHEN and SYDVKM. V was trimmed by 2 bases and J by 2 bases, leaving 12 bases between them. The CDR3 is 15 amino acids.

The rearrangement uses TRBV6-1 and TRBJ2-1; D may be TRBD2 (5 bases). The germline V gene encodes CDR1 MNHNS and CDR2 SASEGT. The CDR3 loop spans 15 amino acids. The V and J ends lost 1 base and 8 bases respectively, with 15 bases between them. CDR3 amino acids: CASSEGLALLDEQFF. The DNA for the CDR3 is TGTGCCAGCAGTGAAGGTCTAGCCTTATTGGATGAGCAGTTCTTC.

V gene TRBV18 combines with J gene TRBJ2-7; D might be TRBD1 (6 bases). This CDR3 comprises 16 residues. The germline V and J ends were trimmed by 3 bases and 0 bases, with 15 bases remaining between them. CDR1 is KGHSH and CDR2 is LQKENI in the germline V gene. The CDR3 coding sequence is TGTGCCAGCTCACCTGGACAGCGCACTAGCTCCTACGAGCAGTACTTC. As protein: CASSPGQRTSSYEQYF.

The CDR3 coding sequence is TGTGCCAGCAGTCAATTAGCGGGGTACTACGAGCAGTACTTC. It yields the protein CASSQLAGYYEQYF. This chain links TRBV6-6 with TRBJ2-7; TRBD2 matches 8 bases. V was pared by 5 bases and J by 3 bases, with 6 bases of the junction left unmatched. Per germline, CDR1 MNHNY and CDR2 SVGAGI (reference sequence). CDR3 length: 14 residues.